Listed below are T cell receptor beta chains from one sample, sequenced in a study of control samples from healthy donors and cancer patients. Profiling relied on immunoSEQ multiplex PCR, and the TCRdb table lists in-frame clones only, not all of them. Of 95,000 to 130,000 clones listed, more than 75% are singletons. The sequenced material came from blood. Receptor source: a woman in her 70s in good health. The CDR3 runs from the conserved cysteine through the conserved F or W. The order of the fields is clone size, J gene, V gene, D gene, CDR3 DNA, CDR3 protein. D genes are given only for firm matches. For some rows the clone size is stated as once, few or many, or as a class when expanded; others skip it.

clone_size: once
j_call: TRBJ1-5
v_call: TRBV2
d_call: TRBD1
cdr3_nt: TGTGCCAGCAGTGTCCAGGGACAGCGCAATCAGCCCCAGCATTTT
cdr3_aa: CASSVQGQRNQPQHF

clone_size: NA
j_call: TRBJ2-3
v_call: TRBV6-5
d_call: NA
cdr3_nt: TGTGCCAGCGGGGGGGCGACAGATACGCAGTATTTT
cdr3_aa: CASGGATDTQYF

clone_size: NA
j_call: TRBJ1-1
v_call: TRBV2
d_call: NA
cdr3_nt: TGTGCCAGCAGTGAATTAGGGGCTTTCTTT
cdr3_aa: CASSELGAFF

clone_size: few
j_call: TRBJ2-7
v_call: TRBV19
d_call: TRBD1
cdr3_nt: TGTGCCAGTAGTAACGGACAGGGAGCCGCCTACGAGCAGTACTTC
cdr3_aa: CASSNGQGAAYEQYF

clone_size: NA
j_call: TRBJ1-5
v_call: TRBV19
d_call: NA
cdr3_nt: TGTGCCACGGATAGGCCAGGGGATCCCTATAGCAATCAGCCCCAGCATTTT
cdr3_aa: CATDRPGDPYSNQPQHF

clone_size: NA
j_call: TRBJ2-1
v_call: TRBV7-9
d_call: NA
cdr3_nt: TGTGCCAGCTTACCCCGGGCCCGAGACAGTGACAATGAGCAGTTCTTC
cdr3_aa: CASLPRARDSDNEQFF

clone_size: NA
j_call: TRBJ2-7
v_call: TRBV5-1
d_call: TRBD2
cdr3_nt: TGCGCCAGCGCCCCAGCGGGGGGCTACGAGCAGTACTTC
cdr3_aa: CASAPAGGYEQYF

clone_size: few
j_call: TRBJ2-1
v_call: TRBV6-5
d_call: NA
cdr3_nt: TGTGCCAGCAGTTTAAACAGGGGGGGTCAGGATGAGCAGTTCTTC
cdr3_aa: CASSLNRGGQDEQFF

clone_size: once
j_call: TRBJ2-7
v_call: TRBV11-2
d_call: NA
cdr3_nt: TGTGCCAGCACCCAAGGCTCCAGCAGTGCCTACGAGCAGTACTTC
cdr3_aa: CASTQGSSSAYEQYF

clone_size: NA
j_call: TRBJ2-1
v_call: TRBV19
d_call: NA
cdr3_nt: TGTGCCAGTAGTATCGCCGGGGGGCCGCCCTACAATGAGCAGTTCTTC
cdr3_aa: CASSIAGGPPYNEQFF

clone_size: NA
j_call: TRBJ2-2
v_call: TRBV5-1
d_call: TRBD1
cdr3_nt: TGCGCCAGCAGCCGGGACAGCCAGAGGCCCGGGGAGCTGTTTTTT
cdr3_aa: CASSRDSQRPGELFF

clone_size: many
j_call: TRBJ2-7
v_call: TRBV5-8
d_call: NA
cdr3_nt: TGTGCCAGCAGCAACACTATGCTCTACGAGCAGTACTTC
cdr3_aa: CASSNTMLYEQYF

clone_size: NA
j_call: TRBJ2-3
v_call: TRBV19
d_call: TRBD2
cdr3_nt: TGTGCCAGTCTGGGTTCCGGGACTAGCGGGGGCCGGGGAGATACGCAGTATTTT
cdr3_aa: CASLGSGTSGGRGDTQYF

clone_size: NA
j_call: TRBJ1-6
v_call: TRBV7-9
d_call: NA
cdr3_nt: TGTGCCAGCAGCCCAGGAGCGGTTTCTAATTCACCCCTCCACTTT
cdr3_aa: CASSPGAVSNSPLHF

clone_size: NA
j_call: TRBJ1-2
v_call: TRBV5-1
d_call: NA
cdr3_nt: TGCGCCAGCAGCTGGAGGGGGGAAAATGGCTACACCTTC
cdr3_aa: CASSWRGENGYTF

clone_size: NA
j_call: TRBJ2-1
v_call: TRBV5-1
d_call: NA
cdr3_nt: TGCGCCAGCAGCACTCAGGTCTGGGATGAGCAGTTCTTC
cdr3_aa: CASSTQVWDEQFF

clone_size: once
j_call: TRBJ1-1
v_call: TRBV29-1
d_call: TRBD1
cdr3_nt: TGCAGCGCCGGGACAGGCGGCACTGAAGCTTTCTTT
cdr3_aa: CSAGTGGTEAFF

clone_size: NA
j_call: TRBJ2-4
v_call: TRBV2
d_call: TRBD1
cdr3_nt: TGTGCCAGCAGCCCCACGGGACAGAAAAACATTCAGTACTTC
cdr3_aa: CASSPTGQKNIQYF

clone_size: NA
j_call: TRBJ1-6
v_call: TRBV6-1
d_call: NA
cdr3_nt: TGTGCCAGCAGTGAAGTCGGGCAGGATGATTCACCCCTCCACTTT
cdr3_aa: CASSEVGQDDSPLHF

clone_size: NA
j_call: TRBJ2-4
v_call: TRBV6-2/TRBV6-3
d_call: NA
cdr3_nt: TGTGCCAGCAGTTCGGACCGCTGGGCGATGGGAACCAAAAACATTCAGTACTTC
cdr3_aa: CASSSDRWAMGTKNIQYF

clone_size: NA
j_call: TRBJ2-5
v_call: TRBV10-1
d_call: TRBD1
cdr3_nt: TGCGCCAGCAGCGCTACACAGGGGCAGGAGACCCAGTACTTC
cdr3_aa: CASSATQGQETQYF

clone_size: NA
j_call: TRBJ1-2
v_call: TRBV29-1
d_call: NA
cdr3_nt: TGCAGCGTTAGCCCGGGCGGAGGCCCTCTATGGCGAGATGGCTACACCTTC
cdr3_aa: CSVSPGGGPLWRDGYTF

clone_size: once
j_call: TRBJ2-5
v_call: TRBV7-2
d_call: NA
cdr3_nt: TGTGCCAGCAGCGACCGGGATTCTCGGGAGACCCAGTACTTC
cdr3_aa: CASSDRDSRETQYF

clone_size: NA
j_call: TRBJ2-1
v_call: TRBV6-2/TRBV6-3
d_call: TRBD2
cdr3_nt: TGTGCCAGCAGTATATCTAGCGGGGGCTACGGTGAGCAGTTCTTC
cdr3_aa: CASSISSGGYGEQFF

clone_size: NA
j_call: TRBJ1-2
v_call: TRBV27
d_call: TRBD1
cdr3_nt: TGTGCCAGCAGGGGAAGTAGGGACAGTTCCTATGGCTACACCTTC
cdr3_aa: CASRGSRDSSYGYTF

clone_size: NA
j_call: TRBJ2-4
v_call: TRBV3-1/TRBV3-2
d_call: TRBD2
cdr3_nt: TGTGCCAGCAGCCTCCGGGATGGGGGGGGATCCAAAAACATTCAGTACTTC
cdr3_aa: CASSLRDGGGSKNIQYF

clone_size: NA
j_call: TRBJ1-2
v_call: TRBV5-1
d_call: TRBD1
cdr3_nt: TGCGCCAGCAGCGGATCGGGACAGGTGGGCTATGGCTACACCTTC
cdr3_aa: CASSGSGQVGYGYTF

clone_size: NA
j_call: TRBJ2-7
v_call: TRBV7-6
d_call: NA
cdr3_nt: TGTGCCAGCAGCTTAGCGGCCAGCTACGAGCAGTACTTC
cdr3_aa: CASSLAASYEQYF

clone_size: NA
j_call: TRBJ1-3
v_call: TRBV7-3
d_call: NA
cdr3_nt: TGTGCCAGCAGCTTTACAGGTGGAAACACCATATATTTT
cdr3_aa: CASSFTGGNTIYF

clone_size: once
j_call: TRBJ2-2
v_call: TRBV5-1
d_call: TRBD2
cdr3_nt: TGCGCCAGCAGCTTCGCGGGGGGGATCGCGAACACCGGGGAGCTGTTTTTT
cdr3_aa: CASSFAGGIANTGELFF

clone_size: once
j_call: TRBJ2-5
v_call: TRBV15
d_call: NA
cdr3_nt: TGTGCCACCAGCAGAGATCGGGAGACCCAGTACTTC
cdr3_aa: CATSRDRETQYF

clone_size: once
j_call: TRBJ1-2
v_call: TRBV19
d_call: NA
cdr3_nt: TGTGCCAGTAGAGGCGCGGGGGGCTACACCTTC
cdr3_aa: CASRGAGGYTF

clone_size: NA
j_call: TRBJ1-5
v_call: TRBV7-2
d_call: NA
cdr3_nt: TGTGCCAGCAGCTGGGATGTTGAGCCCCCGGGCAATCAGCCCCAGCATTTT
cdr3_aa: CASSWDVEPPGNQPQHF

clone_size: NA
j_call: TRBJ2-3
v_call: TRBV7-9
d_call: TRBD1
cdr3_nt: TGTGCCAGCAGCCCCACCCTGGGACAGGAGTCTAGCACAGATACGCAGTATTTT
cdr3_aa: CASSPTLGQESSTDTQYF

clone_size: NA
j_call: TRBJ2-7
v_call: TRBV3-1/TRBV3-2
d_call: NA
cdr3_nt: TGTGCCAGCAGCCAAAAAGGGGCGAGCTCCTACGAGCAGTACTTC
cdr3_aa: CASSQKGASSYEQYF

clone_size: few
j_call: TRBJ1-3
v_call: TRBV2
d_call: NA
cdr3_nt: TGTGCCAGCAGTGACCGTGGAAACACCATATATTTT
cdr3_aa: CASSDRGNTIYF

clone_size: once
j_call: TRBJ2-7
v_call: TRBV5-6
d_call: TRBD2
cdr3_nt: TGTGCCAGCAGCACCCCTTTTGGGCTAGCGGGCTACGAGCAGTACTTC
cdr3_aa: CASSTPFGLAGYEQYF

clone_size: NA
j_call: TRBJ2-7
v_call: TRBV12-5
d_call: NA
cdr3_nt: TGTGCTAGTGGTTTGGTAACCAGAGAGCAGTACTTC
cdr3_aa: CASGLVTREQYF

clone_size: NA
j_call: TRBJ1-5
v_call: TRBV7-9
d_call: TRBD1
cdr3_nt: TGTGCCAGCAGCTTAGCCGGGACAGGGGGCCCCCGCAATCAGCCCCAGCATTTT
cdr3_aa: CASSLAGTGGPRNQPQHF

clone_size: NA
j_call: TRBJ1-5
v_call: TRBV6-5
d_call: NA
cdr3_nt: TGTGCCAGCAGCGAGGGGGAAGGGCAGCCCCAGCATTTT
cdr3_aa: CASSEGEGQPQHF

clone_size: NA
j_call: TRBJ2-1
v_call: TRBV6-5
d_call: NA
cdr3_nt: TGTGCCACCTCTGGGCTCTACAATGAGCAGTTCTTC
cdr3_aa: CATSGLYNEQFF

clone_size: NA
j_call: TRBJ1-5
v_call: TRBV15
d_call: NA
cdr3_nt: TGTGCCACCAGCAGAGAAGCTAATCAGCCCCAGCATTTT
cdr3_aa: CATSREANQPQHF

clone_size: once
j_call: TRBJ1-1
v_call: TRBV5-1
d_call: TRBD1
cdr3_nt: TGCGCCAGCAGCGACCAGGGGGCCGTTGAAGCTTTCTTT
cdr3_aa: CASSDQGAVEAFF

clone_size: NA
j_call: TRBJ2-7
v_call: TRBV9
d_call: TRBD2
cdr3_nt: TGTGCCAGCAGCGAAAGGGACTACTCCTACGAGCAGTACTTC
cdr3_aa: CASSERDYSYEQYF

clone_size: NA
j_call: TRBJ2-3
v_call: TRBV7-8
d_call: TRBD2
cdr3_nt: TGTGCCAGCAGCATGAGACTAGCGGACACAGATACGCAGTATTTT
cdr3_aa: CASSMRLADTDTQYF

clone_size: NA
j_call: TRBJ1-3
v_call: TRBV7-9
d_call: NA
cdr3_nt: TGTGCCAGCAGCCCCAGCCGTGCGAGCTCTGGAAACACCATATATTTT
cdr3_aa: CASSPSRASSGNTIYF

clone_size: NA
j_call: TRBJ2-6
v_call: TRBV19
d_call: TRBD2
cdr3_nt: TGTGCCAGTAGTCCCCTAGCGGGGGCCTCTGGGGCCAACGTCCTGACTTTC
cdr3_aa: CASSPLAGASGANVLTF

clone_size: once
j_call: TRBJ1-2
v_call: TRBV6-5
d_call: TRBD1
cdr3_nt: TGTGCCAGCCAAGACAGGGTTGGTGGCTACACCTTC
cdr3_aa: CASQDRVGGYTF

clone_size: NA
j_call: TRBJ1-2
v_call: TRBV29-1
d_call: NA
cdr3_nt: TGCAGCGTTGACCCTCAGGGAGTCTATGGCTACACCTTC
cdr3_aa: CSVDPQGVYGYTF

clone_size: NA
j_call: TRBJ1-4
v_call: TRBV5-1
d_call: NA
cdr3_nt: TGCGCCAGCAGCTTGGGGTCGGGTGGGGCCGGTGAAAAACTGTTTTTT
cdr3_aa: CASSLGSGGAGEKLFF

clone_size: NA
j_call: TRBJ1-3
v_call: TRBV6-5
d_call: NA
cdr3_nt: TGTGCCAGCAGTTACTCCCCGGGGTCTGGAAACACCATATATTTT
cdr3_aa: CASSYSPGSGNTIYF